The present T cell receptor (beta chain) was sequenced within a study of blood T cell repertoires in COVID-19. Study summary: Samples of COVID-19 (acute and convalescent) were obtained from the United States, Italy and Spain. In each case, the material was cDNA or gDNA derived from T cells, B-cell-depleted T cells, or PBMCs.

Profiled with immunoSEQ multiplex PCR; TCRdb holds only in-frame clones, not every one. The data show 230,000 or so clones, with roughly nine tenths seen just once and roughly 4.5% held by the top ten. This CDR3 has 12 residues. From germline, CDR1 is MDHEN and CDR2 SYDVKM. Trimming took 2 bases from V and 13 from J, leaving 12 bases between them. This rearrangement joins TRBV28 to TRBJ2-1; D is unresolved. The sequenced material came from peripheral blood. The TCR originated in a woman between 35 and 50 years old who had recovered from COVID-19. The CDR3 DNA sequence: TGTGCCAGCAGTTTAGCGTGGGCTTCTCAGTTCTTC. Its protein product is CASSLAWASQFF.